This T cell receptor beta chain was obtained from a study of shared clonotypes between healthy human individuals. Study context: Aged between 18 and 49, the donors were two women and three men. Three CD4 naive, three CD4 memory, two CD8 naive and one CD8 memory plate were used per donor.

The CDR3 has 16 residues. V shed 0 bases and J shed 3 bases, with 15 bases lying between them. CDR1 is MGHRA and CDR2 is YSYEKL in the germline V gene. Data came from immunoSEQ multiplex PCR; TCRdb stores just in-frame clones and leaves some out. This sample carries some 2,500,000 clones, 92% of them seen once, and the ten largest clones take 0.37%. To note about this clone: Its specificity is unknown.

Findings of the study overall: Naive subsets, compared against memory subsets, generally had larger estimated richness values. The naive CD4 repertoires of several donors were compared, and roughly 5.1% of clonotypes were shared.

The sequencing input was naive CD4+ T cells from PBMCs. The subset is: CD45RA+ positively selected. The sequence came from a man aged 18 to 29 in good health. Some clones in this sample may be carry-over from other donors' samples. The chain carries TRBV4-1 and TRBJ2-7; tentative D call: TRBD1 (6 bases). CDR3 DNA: TGCGCCAGCAGCCAAGATGCGTCAGGACAGTTCTACGAGCAGTACTTC. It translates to CASSQDASGQFYEQYF.